In this sample, the clone carrying this TCR beta chain turned up a few times. Its antigen is not identified. ViraFEST used viral peptide pools to expand antigen-specific CD4+ T cells before sequencing. It was after more than nine days of culture that CD4+ T cells were isolated. Nobody among the vaccine recipients had prior SARS-CoV-2 infection (nucleocapsid antibodies were negative). Each well held approximately 1.8 million PBMC cultured with around 9.4 ug/ml peptides and approximately 11 IU/ml IL-2. IL-2 medium was substituted for half the medium on days 3 and 7. Repertoires were generated with immunoSEQ multiplex PCR, while TCRdb's copy carries only in-frame clones and drops some. The sample yields 37,000 or so clones, about 60% seen once. The data were taken from a study of vaccination effects on CD4 cells after COVID-19. Trimming cost V 4 bases and J 5 bases; bases outside gene matches: 4. The germline gives CDR1 SGHRS, CDR2 YFSETQ. The CDR3 spans 15 residues.

Findings and limits, study-wide: After vaccination of healthy people, only 1 of 255 vaccine-induced clones cross-reacted with common cold coronaviruses. There was marked clonal contraction among infection- and vaccine-induced clones late after vaccination.

The source material was CD4+ T cells from PBMCs cultured with HCoV-OC43 spike peptides, sampled before COVID-19 vaccination. Subset in this sample: HCoV-OC43 spike overlapping peptide pool stimulation. The chain carries TRBV5-1 and TRBJ2-1; 12 nucleotides match TRBD2. This TCR was sampled from a human donor who received a COVID-19 vaccine. CDR3: CASSAGLAGNNEQFF. CDR3 coding DNA: TGCGCCAGCAGCGCCGGACTAGCGGGGAACAATGAGCAGTTCTTC.